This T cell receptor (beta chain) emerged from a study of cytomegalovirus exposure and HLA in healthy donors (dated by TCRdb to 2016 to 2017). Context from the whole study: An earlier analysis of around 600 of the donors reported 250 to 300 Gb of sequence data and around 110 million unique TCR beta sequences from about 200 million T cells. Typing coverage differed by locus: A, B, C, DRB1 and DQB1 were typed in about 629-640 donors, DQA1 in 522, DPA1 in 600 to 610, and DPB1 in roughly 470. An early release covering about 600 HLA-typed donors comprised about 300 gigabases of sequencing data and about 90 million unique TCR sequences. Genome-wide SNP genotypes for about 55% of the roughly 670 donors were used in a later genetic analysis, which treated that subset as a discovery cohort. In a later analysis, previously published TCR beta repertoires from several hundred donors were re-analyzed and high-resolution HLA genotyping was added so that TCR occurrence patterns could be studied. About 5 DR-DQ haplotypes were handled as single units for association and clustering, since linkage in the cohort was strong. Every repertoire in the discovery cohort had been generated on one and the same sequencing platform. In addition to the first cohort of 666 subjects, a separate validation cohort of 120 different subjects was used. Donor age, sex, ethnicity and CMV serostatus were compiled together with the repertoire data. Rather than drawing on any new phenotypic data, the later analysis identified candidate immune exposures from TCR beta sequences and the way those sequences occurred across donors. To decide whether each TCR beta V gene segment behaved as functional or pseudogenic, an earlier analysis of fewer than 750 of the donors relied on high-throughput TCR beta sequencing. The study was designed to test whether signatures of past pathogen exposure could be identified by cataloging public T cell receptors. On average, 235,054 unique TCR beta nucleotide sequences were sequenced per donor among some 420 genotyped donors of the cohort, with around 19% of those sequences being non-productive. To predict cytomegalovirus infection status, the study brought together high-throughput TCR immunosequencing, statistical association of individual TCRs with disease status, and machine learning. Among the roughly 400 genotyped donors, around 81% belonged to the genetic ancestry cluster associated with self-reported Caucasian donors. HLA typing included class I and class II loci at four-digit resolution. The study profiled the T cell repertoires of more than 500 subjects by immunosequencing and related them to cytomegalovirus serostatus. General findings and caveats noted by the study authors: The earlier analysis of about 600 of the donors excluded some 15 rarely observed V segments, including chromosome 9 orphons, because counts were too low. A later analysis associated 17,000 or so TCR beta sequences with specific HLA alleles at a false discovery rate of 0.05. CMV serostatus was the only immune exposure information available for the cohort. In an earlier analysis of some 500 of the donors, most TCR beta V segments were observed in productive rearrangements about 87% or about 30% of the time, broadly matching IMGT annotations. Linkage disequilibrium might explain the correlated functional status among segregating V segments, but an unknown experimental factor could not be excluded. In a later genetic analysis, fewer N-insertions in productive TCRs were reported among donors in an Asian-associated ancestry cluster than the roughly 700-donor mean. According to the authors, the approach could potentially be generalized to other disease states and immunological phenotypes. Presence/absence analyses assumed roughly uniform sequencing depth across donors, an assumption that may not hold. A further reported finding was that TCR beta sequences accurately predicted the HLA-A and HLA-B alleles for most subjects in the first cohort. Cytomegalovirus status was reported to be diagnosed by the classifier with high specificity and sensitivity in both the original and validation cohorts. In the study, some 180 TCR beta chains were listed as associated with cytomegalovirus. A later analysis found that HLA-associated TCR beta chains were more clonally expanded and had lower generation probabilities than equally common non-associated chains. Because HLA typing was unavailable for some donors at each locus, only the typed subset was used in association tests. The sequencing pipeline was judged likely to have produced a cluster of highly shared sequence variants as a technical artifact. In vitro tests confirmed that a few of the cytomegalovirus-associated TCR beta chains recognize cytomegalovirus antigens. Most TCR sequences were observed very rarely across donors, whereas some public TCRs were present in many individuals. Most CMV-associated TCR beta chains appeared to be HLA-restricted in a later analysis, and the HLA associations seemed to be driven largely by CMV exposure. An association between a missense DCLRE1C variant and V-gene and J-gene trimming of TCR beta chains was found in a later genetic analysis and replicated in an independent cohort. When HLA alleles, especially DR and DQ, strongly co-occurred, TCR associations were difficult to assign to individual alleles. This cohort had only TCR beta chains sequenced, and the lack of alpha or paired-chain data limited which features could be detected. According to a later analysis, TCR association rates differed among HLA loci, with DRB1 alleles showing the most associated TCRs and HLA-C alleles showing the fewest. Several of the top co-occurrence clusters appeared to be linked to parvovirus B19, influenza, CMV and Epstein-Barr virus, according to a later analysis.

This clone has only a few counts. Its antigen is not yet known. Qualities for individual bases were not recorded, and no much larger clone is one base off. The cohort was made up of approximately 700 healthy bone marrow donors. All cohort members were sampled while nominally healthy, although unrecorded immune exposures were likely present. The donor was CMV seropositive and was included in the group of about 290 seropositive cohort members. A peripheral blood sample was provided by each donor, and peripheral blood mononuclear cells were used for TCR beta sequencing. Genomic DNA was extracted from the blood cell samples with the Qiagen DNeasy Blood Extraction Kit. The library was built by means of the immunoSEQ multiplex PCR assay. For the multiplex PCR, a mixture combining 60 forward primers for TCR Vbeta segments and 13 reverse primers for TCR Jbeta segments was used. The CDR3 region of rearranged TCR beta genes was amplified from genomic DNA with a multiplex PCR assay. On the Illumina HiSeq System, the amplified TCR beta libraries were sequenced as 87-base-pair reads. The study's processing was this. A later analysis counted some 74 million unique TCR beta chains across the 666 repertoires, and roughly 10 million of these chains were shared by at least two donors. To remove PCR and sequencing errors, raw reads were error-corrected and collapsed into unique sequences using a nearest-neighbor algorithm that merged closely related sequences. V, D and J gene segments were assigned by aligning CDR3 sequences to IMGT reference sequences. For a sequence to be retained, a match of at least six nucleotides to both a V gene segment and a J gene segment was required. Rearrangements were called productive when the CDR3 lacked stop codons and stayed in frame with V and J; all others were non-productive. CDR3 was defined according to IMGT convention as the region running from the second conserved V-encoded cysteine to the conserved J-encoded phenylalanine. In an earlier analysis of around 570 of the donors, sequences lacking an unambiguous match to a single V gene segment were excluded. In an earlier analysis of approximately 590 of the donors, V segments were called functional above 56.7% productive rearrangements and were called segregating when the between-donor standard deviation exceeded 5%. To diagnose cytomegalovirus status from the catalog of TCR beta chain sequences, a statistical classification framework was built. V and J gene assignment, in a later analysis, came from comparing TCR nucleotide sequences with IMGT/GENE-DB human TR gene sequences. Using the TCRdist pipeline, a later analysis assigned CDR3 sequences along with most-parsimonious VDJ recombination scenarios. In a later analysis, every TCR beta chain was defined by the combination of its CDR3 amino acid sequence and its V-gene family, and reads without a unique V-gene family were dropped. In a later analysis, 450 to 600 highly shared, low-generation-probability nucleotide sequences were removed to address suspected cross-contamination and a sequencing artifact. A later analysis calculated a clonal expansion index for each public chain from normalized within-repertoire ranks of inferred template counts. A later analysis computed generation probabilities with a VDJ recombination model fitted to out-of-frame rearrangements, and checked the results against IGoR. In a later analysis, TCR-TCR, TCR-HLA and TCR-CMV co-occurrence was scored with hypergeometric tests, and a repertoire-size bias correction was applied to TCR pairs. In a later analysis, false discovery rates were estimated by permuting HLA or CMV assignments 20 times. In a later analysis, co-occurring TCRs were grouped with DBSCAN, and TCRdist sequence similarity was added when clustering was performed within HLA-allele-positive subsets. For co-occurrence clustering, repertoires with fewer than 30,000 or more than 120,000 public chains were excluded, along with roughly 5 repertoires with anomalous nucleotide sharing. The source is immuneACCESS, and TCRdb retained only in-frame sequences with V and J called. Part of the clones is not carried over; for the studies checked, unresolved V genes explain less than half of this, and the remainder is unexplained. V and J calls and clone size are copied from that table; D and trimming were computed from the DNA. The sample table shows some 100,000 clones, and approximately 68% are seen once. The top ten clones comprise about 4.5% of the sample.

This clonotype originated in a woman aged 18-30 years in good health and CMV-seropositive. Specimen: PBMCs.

The sequence in DNA is TGTGCCAGCAGTTCAGGGGGCGATGGCTACACCTTC. This encodes CASSSGGDGYTF. The chain was built from TRBV28 and TRBJ1-2, with TRBD1 matching 8 junction bases. The CDR3 runs 12 amino acids, cysteine and phenylalanine included. Kept here is only the CDR3 DNA, which spans 36 bases and is read in frame from base 1. CDR1 and CDR2 (MDHEN, SYDVKM) derive from the germline V gene. V has 4 bases trimmed and J has 6 bases trimmed; junction bases matching no gene number 1.